These 17 T cell receptor beta chains were sequenced from one sample in a study of cytotoxic CD8 clonotypes in ibrutinib-treated CLL. Clones were sequenced by immunoSEQ multiplex PCR, and TCRdb holds only the in-frame ones, with some missing. Here the sample spans 250,000 to 350,000 clones, around 76% being singletons. Sequences were derived from PBMCs, sampled at disease progression, from a patient treated with ibrutinib. The receptors derive from a human donor with chronic lymphocytic leukemia.

The chain combines TRBV5-1 with TRBJ2-6; the D gene is possibly TRBD1 (6 bases). The CDR3 is 16 amino acids. Germline-derived CDR1 and CDR2 are SGHRS and YFSETQ. V gave up 3 bases and J gave up 0 bases, with 10 bases separating them. CDR3 in amino acids: CASSSTGFSGANVLTF. The CDR3 nucleotides are TGCGCCAGCAGCTCAACAGGGTTCTCTGGGGCCAACGTCCTGACTTTC.

This clone showed up just a few times. J is TRBJ1-2 and V is TRBV4-1; D is uncertain. The CDR3 is 14 amino acids. The germline V gene encodes CDR1 MGHRA and CDR2 YSYEKL. With 1 base removed from V and 2 bases from J, the gap between germline ends came to 8 bases. The CDR3 protein is CASSQVFGNYGYTF. DNA of the CDR3: TGCGCCAGCAGCCAAGTGTTCGGGAACTATGGCTACACCTTC.

The genes are TRBV14 and TRBJ1-2, with a weak D call TRBD1 (5 bases). CDR3 length: 14 residues. V was trimmed by 5 bases and J by 7 bases, leaving 17 bases between them. Germline CDR1 and CDR2: SGHDN and FVKESK. The DNA for the CDR3 is TGTGCCAGCAGCTACGGGACCCCCCTACCTGGCTACACCTTC. Its translation: CASSYGTPLPGYTF.

The chain carries TRBV27 and TRBJ2-1, with D uncertain. Germline V gene lookup returns CDR1 MNHEY and CDR2 SMNVEV (reference sequence). The CDR3 has 14 residues. Trimming cost V 0 bases and J 9 bases, with 12 bases left between them. CDR3 in DNA: TGTGCCAGCAGTTTATCGACCGGGTTTAGTGAGCAGTTCTTC. Protein: CASSLSTGFSEQFF.

The chain links TRBV10-3 to TRBJ2-3, with TRBD2 matching 16 bases. Germline CDR1 is ENHRY and CDR2 is SYGVKD. This CDR3 is 17 amino acids long. V shed 3 bases and J 1 base; nucleotides not matched to a gene: 1. The CDR3 DNA follows: TGTGCCATCAGTGATGGGACTAGCGGGGGGGGCACAGATACGCAGTATTTT. Translated: CAISDGTSGGGTDTQYF.

The V gene is TRBV27, the J gene TRBJ2-2; D is uncertain. CDR1 and CDR2 from the germline V gene are MNHEY and SMNVEV (reference sequence). The germline V and J ends were trimmed by 1 base and 4 bases, with 10 bases remaining between them. CDR3 length: 15 amino acids. The DNA of the CDR3 is TGTGCCAGCAGTTTATTCGGCCGGAGCACCGGGGAGCTGTTTTTT. This translates into CASSLFGRSTGELFF.

The chain joins TRBV7-6 to TRBJ1-5; D uncertain. V was trimmed by 5 bases and J by 3 bases, leaving 8 bases between them. The length of the CDR3 is 13 residues. The germline V gene has CDR1 SGHVS and CDR2 FNYEAQ. CDR3 sequence (DNA): TGTGCCAGCAGCCGAACAGTCAATCAGCCCCAGCATTTT. Its protein product is CASSRTVNQPQHF.

The chain links TRBV6-1 to TRBJ2-7; D is unclear. CDR1 and CDR2 (germline): MNHNS, SASEGT. The CDR3 covers 13 residues. Trimming left V 4 bases short and J 3 bases short, with 10 bases between. CDR3 DNA sequence: TGTGCCAGCAGTGTTGGGTACAGCTACGAGCAGTACTTC. This sequence encodes CASSVGYSYEQYF.

The chain has TRBV7-6 and TRBJ2-7; D may be TRBD1 or TRBD2 (5 bases each). This CDR3 region has 17 residues. Germline V gene data show CDR1 as SGHVS and CDR2 as FNYEAQ. V was pared by 1 base and J by 4 bases, with 20 bases between. CDR3 sequence reads: CASSLGVPGPLGYEQYF. Written as DNA, the CDR3 is TGTGCCAGCAGCTTAGGAGTCCCGGGGCCCCTAGGGTACGAGCAGTACTTC.

This chain links TRBV13 with TRBJ2-3; 7 bases fit TRBD1. The CDR3 loop spans 16 amino acids. V was pared by 4 bases and J by 3 bases, with 10 bases of the junction left unmatched. In germline, CDR1 is PRHDT, CDR2 FYEKMQ (reference sequence). CDR3 coding DNA: TGTGCCAGCAGCTCCCCGAGACAGGGCCCAACAGATACGCAGTATTTT. This gives the protein CASSSPRQGPTDTQYF.

This clone showed up just once. The chain combines TRBV10-2 with TRBJ2-1; TRBD2 matches at 13 bases. Germline trimming cut 3 bases from V and 7 bases from J; bases unmatched to any gene: 6. CDR3 length equals 16 residues. Germline V CDR1 and CDR2: WSHSY, SAAADI. CDR3 sequence (DNA): TGCGCCAGCAGTGACCCCGGACTAGCGGGAGTAAATGAGCAGTTCTTC. Amino acids: CASSDPGLAGVNEQFF.

The chain couples TRBV27 to TRBJ2-7, with 7 bases fitting TRBD2. V was pared by 2 bases and J by 2 bases, with 6 bases of the junction left unmatched. This CDR3 is built from 15 residues. Germline CDR1 reads MNHEY; CDR2 reads SMNVEV (reference sequence). The CDR3 spells CASSLKSGTPYEQYF. The CDR3 nucleotides read TGTGCCAGCAGTTTAAAAAGCGGGACCCCCTACGAGCAGTACTTC.

V is TRBV9 and J is TRBJ1-2, with D possibly matching TRBD1 (5 bases). Germline V CDR1 and CDR2: SGDLS, YYNGEE. Trimming pared 4 bases from V and 1 base from J, leaving 14 bases between. The CDR3 has 15 amino acids. The CDR3 DNA sequence: TGTGCCAGCAGCCCGGGGGACGGATTTAACTATGGCTACACCTTC. This codes for CASSPGDGFNYGYTF.

The rearrangement links TRBV19 to TRBJ1-2; no clear D. The germline V gene has CDR1 LNHDA and CDR2 SQIVND (reference sequence). The CDR3 loop spans 15 amino acids. With 3 bases removed from V and 6 bases from J, the gap between germline ends came to 17 bases. The CDR3 here is CASSMGIRRTDGYTF. In nucleotides, the CDR3 is TGTGCCAGTAGTATGGGGATACGTCGGACGGATGGCTACACCTTC.

The genes are TRBV29-1 and TRBJ2-7, with TRBD1 matching over 10 bases. Unmatched junction bases numbered 5, after V lost 4 bases and J lost 2 bases. The CDR3 is made up of 14 amino acids. Germline values: CDR1 SQVTM, CDR2 ANQGSEA. This CDR3 is CSVGGDRGPYEQYF. CDR3 in DNA: TGCAGCGTTGGGGGGGACAGGGGACCCTACGAGCAGTACTTC.

This chain uses TRBV10-2 with TRBJ2-7; unclear D gene. The length of the CDR3 is 12 residues. Germline CDR1 WSHSY, CDR2 SAAADI. Trimming cost V 3 bases and J 2 bases, with 5 bases left between them. CDR3 in DNA: TGCGCCAGCAGTGACGCTCCCTACGAGCAGTACTTC. As protein: CASSDAPYEQYF.

This clone has just one count. The CDR3 region has the DNA TGTGCCAGCAGCTTAGCGCCAAGGGTTGCCCCGTTTGGCTACACCTTC. Translated, it gives CASSLAPRVAPFGYTF. The J gene is TRBJ1-2, the V gene TRBV7-9, with D unclear. The length of the CDR3 is 16 residues. With 0 bases removed from V and 7 bases from J, the gap between germline ends came to 18 bases. Germline V gene data show CDR1 as SEHNR and CDR2 as FQNEAQ (reference sequence).